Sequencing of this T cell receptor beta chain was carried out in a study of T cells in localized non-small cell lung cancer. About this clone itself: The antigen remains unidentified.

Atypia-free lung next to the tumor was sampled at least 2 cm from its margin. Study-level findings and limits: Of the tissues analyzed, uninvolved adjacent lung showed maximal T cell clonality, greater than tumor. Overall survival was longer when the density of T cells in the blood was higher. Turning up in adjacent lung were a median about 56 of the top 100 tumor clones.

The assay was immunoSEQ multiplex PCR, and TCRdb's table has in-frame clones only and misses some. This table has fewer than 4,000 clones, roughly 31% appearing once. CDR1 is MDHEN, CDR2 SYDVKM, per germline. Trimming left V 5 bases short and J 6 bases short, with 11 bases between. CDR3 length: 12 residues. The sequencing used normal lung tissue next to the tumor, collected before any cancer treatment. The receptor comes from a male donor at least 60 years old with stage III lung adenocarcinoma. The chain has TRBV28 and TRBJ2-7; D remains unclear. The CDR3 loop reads CASSTRLVEQYF. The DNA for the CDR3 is TGTGCCAGCAGTACCCGACTTGTCGAGCAGTACTTC.